Sequencing of this T cell receptor (beta chain) was carried out in a study of T cells in Graves' hyperthyroidism and ophthalmopathy. Deletions cut 2 bases from V and 3 bases from J, with 11 bases between. Germline assignment: CDR1 SEHNR and CDR2 FQNEAQ (reference sequence). This CDR3 is built from 15 residues. A note on this clonotype: Its antigen is still unknown.

From RNA transcripts, TCR beta CDR3 regions were amplified. The primer set for the first-round RT-PCR of the TCR CDR3 was HTBI. TCRdb redid the calling of the multiplex PCR reads with MiXCR, one entry per CDR3 protein. The sample records about 720,000 distinct CDR3 sequences, around 20% being singletons. A 10 ml volume of fresh peripheral blood provided the PBMCs. Points from the study as a whole: Separating ophthalmopathy from stable hyperthyroidism was achieved by a 13 V-J model. Among thyroid clonotypes expanded above 0.001, most also appeared in blood.

V and J are TRBV7-9 and TRBJ2-4, with D uncertain. The sequence was obtained from a woman between 45 and 60 years old with Graves' hyperthyroidism that later progressed to Graves' ophthalmopathy. The sequenced sample was blood. CDR3 DNA: TGTGCCAGCAGCTTATCTGGGGATGGCAAAAACATTCAGTACTTC. Translating gives CASSLSGDGKNIQYF. Supplemented by reference TRBV7-9 and TRBJ2-4, the full variable domain reads DTGVSQNPRHKITKRGQNVTFRCDPISEHNRLYWYRQTLGQGPEFLTYFQNEAQLEKSRLLSDRFSAERPKGSFSTLEIQRTEQGDSAMYLCASSLSGDGKNIQYFGAGTRLSVL.